Given below is one T cell receptor beta chain in context. Study processing details: How many nucleated cells were present was estimated from reference gene primer amplification. Assay used: immunoSEQ multiplex PCR; TCRdb lists only in-frame clones, some missing. V and J calls and clone size are given by that table; D and trimming were obtained from the DNA. The repertoire holds hundreds of thousands of clones, with under 90% as singletons. The entry originates in a study of blood T cell repertoires in COVID-19. About the study: Acute-phase and convalescent COVID-19 samples originated in the United States, Italy and Spain.

The V and J ends lost 6 bases and 7 bases respectively, with 9 bases between them. Germline loops: CDR1 MNHEY, CDR2 SVGAGI. The CDR3 is made up of 11 amino acids. Sequencing used PBMCs or T cells enriched from blood (not recorded which). The chain recombines TRBV6-5 with TRBJ1-2; D unclear. This TCR came from a man between 18 and 29 years old who had recovered from COVID-19. CDR3: CASSFSGGYTF. The CDR3 DNA follows: TGTGCCAGCAGCTTTTCAGGTGGCTACACCTTC.